Below are 22 T cell receptor beta chains sequenced from a single sample in a study of spatial heterogeneity in lung cancer. Documented time point: sample taken at primary tumor resection. Study observations and caveats: How many expanded intratumoral alpha and beta TCRs were present tracked the tumor mutation count, which was a count of nonsynonymous mutations.

In TCRdb, the 5' RACE reads were re-called with MiXCR into one record per CDR3 protein. The table lists about 18,000 distinct CDR3 sequences, more than 9% of them singletons, with less than 25% in the top ten. These TCRs' antigens remain unknown. The specimen comprised lung tumor tissue, sampled at surgery. The receptors derive from a female donor with early-stage non-small cell lung cancer.

By proportion, this clonotype is medium-sized. This beta chain was picked up by a library intended for alpha chains and is off target, so its count carries little meaning. The chain couples TRBV28 to TRBJ1-2, with TRBD1 as a possible D gene (6 bases). The V end was cut by 7 bases, the J end by 0 bases, with 15 bases between. This CDR3 is 15 amino acids long. Germline assignment: CDR1 MDHEN and CDR2 SYDVKM. CDR3 sequence: CASILGTLANYGYTF. The CDR3 nucleotides are TGTGCCAGCATCTTGGGGACACTAGCTAACTATGGCTACACCTTC.

This clonotype was seen a handful of times. Since it is a stray read in a library aimed at alpha chains, this beta chain has a size that is not meaningful. The chain employs TRBV29-1 and TRBJ1-1; maybe TRBD1 (6 bases). CDR3 length: 13 amino acids. Per the germline V gene, CDR1 is SQVTM and CDR2 is ANQGSEA. V was trimmed by 6 bases and J by 4 bases, leaving 15 bases between them. For the CDR3, the DNA is TGCAGCGTCCAAAAACAGGGACCCACTGAAGCTTTCTTT. It encodes CSVQKQGPTEAFF. Full variable domain (remainder filled in from reference TRBV29-1 and TRBJ1-1): SAVISQKPSRDICQRGTSLTIQCQVDSQVTMMFWYRQQPGQSLTLIATANQGSEATYESGFVIDKFPISRPNLTFSTLTVSNMSPEDSSIYLCSVQKQGPTEAFFGQGTRLTVV.

In its sample, this clonotype was seen a few times. The library was designed around alpha chains, so this beta chain is a stray read whose abundance carries little weight. The genes are TRBV18 and TRBJ2-1, with 10 bases matching TRBD2. CDR3 length: 14 residues. Trimming cost V 1 base and J 6 bases; bases outside gene matches: 0. In germline, CDR1 is KGHSH, CDR2 LQKENI. For the CDR3, the DNA is TGTGCCAGCTCACCACTAGCGGGGGGCAATGAGCAGTTCTTC. Translating gives CASSPLAGGNEQFF.

Concerning this clonotype itself: The library was prepared for alpha chains; this beta chain is a stray read, so its frequency means little. The rearrangement joins TRBV9 to TRBJ2-1; a possible D gene is TRBD2 (5 bases). V was pared by 0 bases and J by 0 bases, with 10 bases between. The CDR3 has 16 residues. Per germline, CDR1 SGDLS and CDR2 YYNGEE. DNA for the CDR3: TGTGCCAGCAGCGTAGAAAAACGGGGCTCCTACAATGAGCAGTTCTTC. This translates into CASSVEKRGSYNEQFF.

In this sample, this clonotype turned up a few times. Being off target in a library aimed at alpha chains, this beta chain has a size of little meaning. In DNA, the CDR3 is TGTGCCAGCAGCCGCTTAGCGACGGGGCCGAACACCGGGGAGCTGTTTTTT. This translates into CASSRLATGPNTGELFF. This chain links TRBV11-1 with TRBJ2-2; D is tentatively TRBD1 or TRBD2 (5 bases each). The CDR3 consists of 17 residues. Germline CDR1 is SGHAT and CDR2 is FQDESV (reference sequence). The V end was cut by 5 bases, the J end by 0 bases, with 16 bases between.

This clonotype was detected many times. With the library built for alpha chains, this beta chain is off target and its frequency is not meaningful. This sequence joins TRBV5-6 and TRBJ2-3, with D tentatively TRBD1 (6 bases). Germline loops: CDR1 SGHDT, CDR2 YYEEEE. The CDR3 is 14 residues long. V shed 6 bases and J shed 1 base, with 12 bases lying between them. The CDR3 DNA reads as TGTGCCAGCATCGAGACAGGCCGCACAGATACGCAGTATTTT. It translates to CASIETGRTDTQYF.

This clonotype was observed many times. This beta chain represents an off-target read in a library built for alpha chains; its size is of limited meaning. The chain combines TRBV29-1 with TRBJ2-2; D uncertain. CDR3 length: 14 amino acids. Between the trimmed V and J ends, which lost 4 bases and 6 bases, there was a span of 15 bases. Per the germline V gene, CDR1 is SQVTM and CDR2 is ANQGSEA. CDR3 sequence: CSVGGTLTSGELFF. In DNA form, the CDR3 reads TGCAGCGTTGGTGGCACCCTGACTTCCGGGGAGCTGTTTTTT.

This clonotype was seen a handful of times. For a library built for alpha chains, this beta chain is a stray read; little rests on its size. This chain connects TRBV12-3 or TRBV12-4 to TRBJ1-5; tentatively, D is TRBD1 (5 bases). This CDR3 contains 15 residues. V was trimmed by 2 bases and J by 2 bases, leaving 10 bases between them. The CDR3 DNA follows: TGTGCCAGCAGTTTATATGGGGCAGGCAATCAGCCCCAGCATTTT. Its translation is CASSLYGAGNQPQHF.

Concerning this clonotype: Since the library was made to target alpha chains, this beta chain is a stray read and its abundance is not meaningful. The CDR3 here is CASSLGKTFYNEQFF. As DNA, the CDR3 is TGTGCCAGCAGCTTAGGGAAGACTTTTTACAATGAGCAGTTCTTC. V is TRBV7-2 and J is TRBJ2-1, with unresolved D. Between the trimmed V and J ends, which lost 1 base and 4 bases, there was a span of 11 bases. CDR3 length: 15 residues. Germline CDR1 reads SGHTA; CDR2 reads FQGNSA.

This clonotype occurred many times. This beta chain lies outside the target of a library built for alpha chains; its clone size means little. This chain links TRBV12-3 or TRBV12-4 with TRBJ2-2; TRBD1 aligns across 9 bases. CDR3 length equals 17 residues. Germline trimming cut 5 bases from V and 0 bases from J; bases unmatched to any gene: 7. In DNA form, the CDR3 reads TGTGCCAGCAGTCCCCGGGACAGGGTCGCGAACACCGGGGAGCTGTTTTTT. This sequence encodes CASSPRDRVANTGELFF.

This clonotype was found many times. The library was designed around alpha chains, so this beta chain is a stray read whose abundance carries little weight. The genes are TRBV3-1 and TRBJ2-3; no definite D call. Looked up from germline, CDR1 is LGHDT and CDR2 is YNNKEL (reference sequence). The CDR3 totals 12 residues. Deletions cut 4 bases from V and 5 bases from J, with 7 bases between. The CDR3 region has the DNA TGTGCCAGCAGCCTCGACTTAGATACGCAGTATTTT. Translated, it gives CASSLDLDTQYF.

This clonotype has only one observation. Because this beta chain is a stray read in a library intended to capture alpha chains, its abundance should not be given much weight. Here the CDR3 reads CASSQPSGGTSYEQYF. For the CDR3, the DNA is TGTGCCAGCAGTCAACCTAGCGGGGGGACCTCCTACGAGCAGTACTTC. This chain connects TRBV6-2 or TRBV6-3 to TRBJ2-7; 11 nucleotides line up with TRBD2. Germline CDR1 is MNHEY and CDR2 is SVGEGT. This CDR3 region has 16 residues. J was trimmed by 0 bases and V by 5 bases; bases with no gene match: 6.

This clonotype showed up just a few times. This beta chain came through as a stray read in a library set up for alpha chains, and its size says little. The chain couples TRBV5-1 to TRBJ2-6, with D perhaps being TRBD1 or TRBD2 (5 bases each). Germline values: CDR1 SGHRS, CDR2 YFSETQ. The CDR3 runs to 16 residues. The V end lost 5 bases, the J end lost 2 bases, and 14 bases lay between the germline ends. The CDR3 nucleotides are TGCGCCAGCAGGGCCATTGGGGACGCTGGGGCCAACGTCCTGACTTTC. It is translated as CASRAIGDAGANVLTF.

This clonotype occurred a few times. This beta chain is off target for a library built for alpha chains, so its abundance means little. The rearrangement joins TRBV10-3 to TRBJ1-1, with a tentative D call TRBD1 (6 bases). Germline CDR1 is ENHRY and CDR2 is SYGVKD. With 7 bases removed from V and 3 bases from J, the gap between germline ends came to 15 bases. This CDR3 spans 14 amino acids. CDR3 protein: CAITEKRGDTEAFF. CDR3 in DNA: TGTGCCATCACCGAAAAGAGGGGGGACACTGAAGCTTTCTTT.

At least ten counts were recorded for this clonotype. The library was prepared for alpha chains; this beta chain is a stray read, so its frequency means little. V and J are TRBV19 and TRBJ2-3; 7 bases align to TRBD1. V was pared by 4 bases and J by 3 bases, with 7 bases of the junction left unmatched. Germline V gene lookup returns CDR1 LNHDA and CDR2 SQIVND (reference sequence). CDR3 length equals 15 residues. CDR3 sequence: CASSTQDRTTDTQYF. The CDR3 DNA reads as TGTGCCAGTAGTACCCAGGACAGGACTACAGATACGCAGTATTTT.

This clonotype was seen repeatedly, ten times or more. Within a library made for alpha chains, this beta chain is off target, and its count is uninformative. The rearrangement uses TRBV5-6 and TRBJ2-1; D is ambiguous. CDR3 length: 13 residues. Looked up from germline, CDR1 is SGHDT and CDR2 is YYEEEE. Trimming pared 1 base from V and 7 bases from J, leaving 9 bases between. CDR3 nucleotides: TGTGCCAGCAGCTTGATTCAGGCAAATGAGCAGTTCTTC. Translating gives CASSLIQANEQFF.

This clonotype was seen at least ten times. In a library made to pick up alpha chains, this beta chain is a stray read with a size that means little. The chain combines TRBV6-5 with TRBJ1-5; TRBD1 agrees at 7 bases. The CDR3 covers 17 residues. Per the germline V gene, CDR1 is MNHEY and CDR2 is SVGAGI. Trimming cost V 5 bases and J 6 bases; bases outside gene matches: 16. Here the CDR3 DNA reads TGTGCCAGCAGTCCCAGACCCCCGAGACAGGGAAGTCAGCCCCAGCATTTT. Translated, it gives CASSPRPPRQGSQPQHF.

This clonotype was detected ten times or more. As an off-target read in a library built for alpha chains, this beta chain has a frequency of little significance. The gene calls are TRBV28 and TRBJ2-7; possibly TRBD2 for D (6 bases). The CDR3 consists of 14 residues. Trimming took 6 bases from V and 6 from J, leaving 18 bases between them. Germline V gene sequence: CDR1 MDHEN, CDR2 SYDVKM. CDR3 in DNA: TGTGCCAGCAGCACCTCGGCGGGGCGGCCCGAGCAGTACTTC. Translating it yields CASSTSAGRPEQYF. Using reference TRBV28 and TRBJ2-7 for the parts outside the CDR3, the full variable domain is DVKVTQSSRYLVKRTGEKVFLECVQDMDHENMFWYRQDPGLGLRLIYFSYDVKMKEKGDIPEGYSVSREKKERFSLILESASTNQTSMYLCASSTSAGRPEQYFGPGTRLTVT.

Ten or more counts support this clonotype. The size of this beta chain means little, since it is a stray read in a library made for alpha chains. The chain recombines TRBV2 with TRBJ2-1, with 11 bases that match TRBD2. The CDR3 sequence is 14 residues long. Germline CDR1 SNHLY, CDR2 FYNNEI. The junction had 6 bases not matched to a gene; V was cut back by 8 bases and J by 6 bases. The CDR3 nucleotides are TGTGCCAGCGGGGGGACTAGCGGATCCAATGAGCAGTTCTTC. This sequence encodes CASGGTSGSNEQFF.

This clonotype is categorized as medium-sized. This beta chain represents an off-target read in a library built for alpha chains; its size is of limited meaning. The rearrangement joins TRBV11-2 to TRBJ2-3; 9 nucleotides agree with TRBD2. Per germline, CDR1 SGHAT and CDR2 FQNNGV. The CDR3 runs to 16 residues. The J segment lost 3 bases and the V segment lost 3 bases, leaving 7 bases of the junction unmatched. Here the CDR3 DNA reads TGTGCCAGCAGCTTCTTTGCGGGGGGGCCGACAGATACGCAGTATTTT. Encoded protein: CASSFFAGGPTDTQYF.

This clonotype was observed at least ten times. This beta chain appears as a stray read in a library generated for alpha chains; its size is not informative. The chain combines TRBV2 with TRBJ2-5, with TRBD1 matching 7 bases. The CDR3 extends over 14 amino acids. Germline V gives CDR1 SNHLY, CDR2 FYNNEI. The V gene end was trimmed by 8 bases and the J gene end by 1 base; junction bases not matched to a gene: 7. CDR3 DNA sequence: TGTGCCAGCGCCATCCGGGACAGCCAAGAGACCCAGTACTTC. Its translation: CASAIRDSQETQYF.

This clonotype has a handful of counts. The size of this beta chain means little, since it is a stray read in a library made for alpha chains. The V call is TRBV28, the J call TRBJ2-1; D is undetermined. The CDR3 consists of 13 residues. With 1 base removed from V and 8 bases from J, the gap between germline ends came to 9 bases. Germline CDR1 reads MDHEN; CDR2 reads SYDVKM. The CDR3 protein is CASSLSGFDEQFF. The CDR3 DNA reads TGTGCCAGCAGTTTATCTGGGTTCGATGAGCAGTTCTTC. The full variable domain, completed using reference TRBV28 and TRBJ2-1, is DVKVTQSSRYLVKRTGEKVFLECVQDMDHENMFWYRQDPGLGLRLIYFSYDVKMKEKGDIPEGYSVSREKKERFSLILESASTNQTSMYLCASSLSGFDEQFFGPGTRLTVL.